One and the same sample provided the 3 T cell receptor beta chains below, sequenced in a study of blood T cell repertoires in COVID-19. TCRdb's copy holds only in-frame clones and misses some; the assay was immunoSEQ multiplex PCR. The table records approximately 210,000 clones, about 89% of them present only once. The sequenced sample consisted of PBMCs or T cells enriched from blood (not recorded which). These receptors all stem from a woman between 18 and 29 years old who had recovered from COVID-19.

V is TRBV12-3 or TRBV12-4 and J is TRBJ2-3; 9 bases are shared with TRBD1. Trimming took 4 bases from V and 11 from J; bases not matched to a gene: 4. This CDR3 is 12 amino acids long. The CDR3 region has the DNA TGTGCCAGCAGTTACGGACAGGGGAGGCAGTATTTT. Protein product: CASSYGQGRQYF.

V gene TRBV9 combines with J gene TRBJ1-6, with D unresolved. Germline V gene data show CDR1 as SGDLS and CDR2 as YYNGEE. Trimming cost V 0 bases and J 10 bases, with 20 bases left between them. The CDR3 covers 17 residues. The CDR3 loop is CASSVEATARAGSPLHF. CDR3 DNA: TGTGCCAGCAGCGTAGAAGCTACGGCTCGAGCGGGATCACCCCTCCACTTT.

CDR3 sequence (DNA): TGTGCTAGTGGTCCCGAGCGGGGCCAGTTCTTC. The encoded protein is CASGPERGQFF. The gene calls are TRBV12-5 and TRBJ2-1; 7 bases agree with TRBD2. This CDR3 has 11 amino acids. CDR1 is LGHNT, CDR2 FRNRAP, per germline. V shed 5 bases and J 13 bases; nucleotides not matched to a gene: 5.